The present entry profiles one T cell receptor beta chain with its context. The antigen is unknown. The data were taken from a study of tissue T cells after allogeneic stem cell transplantation. Whole-study context: Patients with graft-versus-host disease had grafts: several unmodified, three CD34-selected and T-cell-depleted. Study-wide results and caveats: Anatomically similar tissues had similar TCR repertoires within each patient.

The repertoire was sequenced with immunoSEQ multiplex PCR; TCRdb's copy has only in-frame clones and lacks some. Here the sample spans about 3,300 clones, under 70% being singletons. V was pared by 6 bases and J by 0 bases, with 12 bases between. This CDR3 spans 15 amino acids. Germline V gives CDR1 SNHLY, CDR2 FYNNEI. Enrolled prospectively were adult allogeneic hematopoietic cell transplant recipients whose graft-versus-host disease was steroid-refractory. All graft-versus-host disease patients had gastrointestinal involvement and received several lines of directed therapy. This chain links TRBV2 with TRBJ2-1; a weak D match, TRBD1 (5 bases). The starting material was jejunal tissue, obtained at autopsy. The receptor comes from a male patient older than 55 with steroid-refractory graft-versus-host disease after an allogeneic stem cell transplant. T cells may partly derive from the graft donor. This chain's CDR3 is CASRFDSSSYNEQFF. The CDR3 region has the DNA TGTGCCAGCAGATTCGACAGCAGCTCCTACAATGAGCAGTTCTTC.